This T cell receptor beta chain was recovered during a study of blood T cell repertoires in COVID-19. The trim removed 7 bases at V and 9 bases at J, leaving 8 bases unmatched. Germline V gene data show CDR1 as GTSNPN and CDR2 as SVGIG (reference sequence). This CDR3 spans 14 amino acids. Using immunoSEQ multiplex PCR, the repertoire was profiled, and TCRdb retains in-frame clones only, with some absent. The sample consists of more than 200,000 clones, 65% to 90% of them appearing once. The TCR sequence derives from a man older than 75 with acute or convalescent COVID-19. This sequence joins TRBV30 and TRBJ2-1; 14 bases map to TRBD2. The sample taken for sequencing was peripheral blood. The CDR3 region is CASRLAGGPGEQFF. CDR3 in DNA: TGTGCCTCCAGACTAGCGGGAGGGCCCGGTGAGCAGTTCTTC.